A single sample gave rise to the 25 T cell receptor beta chains below, sequenced in a study of beta chain features in type 1 diabetes. The study reverse transcribed the entire isolated RNA, so it sequenced expressed TCRB transcripts. Sequencing was performed with immunoSEQ multiplex PCR; in TCRdb, only in-frame clones are kept and a portion is missing. The sample lists a few hundred thousand clones; 10% to 15% were seen once. What was sequenced was naive CD4+ T cells from blood. Receptor source: a man younger than 30 in good health.

The chain links TRBV7-9 to TRBJ1-4; D is unresolved. The CDR3 runs 14 residues. The V end lost 2 bases, the J end lost 5 bases, and 9 bases lay between the germline ends. Germline lookup yields CDR1 SEHNR and CDR2 FQNEAQ (reference sequence). The CDR3: CASSLLSVNEKLFF. CDR3 DNA: TGTGCCAGCAGCTTATTGTCTGTAAATGAAAAACTGTTTTTT.

J is TRBJ1-1 and V is TRBV30; D is perhaps TRBD1 (5 bases). CDR3 length equals 12 residues. CDR1 is GTSNPN, CDR2 SVGIG, per germline (reference sequence). CDR3 DNA sequence: TGTGCTATGGAGGGGCTGAGCACTGAAGCTTTCTTT. This translates into CAMEGLSTEAFF.

The rearrangement joins TRBV28 to TRBJ2-1; 14 positions agree with TRBD2. Germline trimming cut 4 bases from V and 8 bases from J; bases unmatched to any gene: 7. This CDR3 has 16 residues. Germline V gene sequence: CDR1 MDHEN, CDR2 SYDVKM. CDR3 sequence (DNA): TGTGCCAGCAGTTACCTCGGGACTAGCGGGAGCGATGAGCAGTTCTTC. It is translated as CASSYLGTSGSDEQFF. The variable domain in full, with the rest retrieved from reference TRBV28 and TRBJ2-1, is DVKVTQSSRYLVKRTGEKVFLECVQDMDHENMFWYRQDPGLGLRLIYFSYDVKMKEKGDIPEGYSVSREKKERFSLILESASTNQTSMYLCASSYLGTSGSDEQFFGPGTRLTVL.

The CDR3 protein is CASSVGGTGGNEETQYF. The CDR3 coding sequence is TGTGCCAGCAGCGTAGGGGGGACAGGGGGCAATGAAGAGACCCAGTACTTC. The chain is built from TRBV9 and TRBJ2-5; 12 bases match TRBD1. The CDR3 has 17 amino acids. The germline V gene encodes CDR1 SGDLS and CDR2 YYNGEE. The trim removed 0 bases at V and 3 bases at J, leaving 6 bases unmatched.

This clone showed up just a few times. V and J are TRBV12-5 and TRBJ2-5, with D possibly being TRBD2 (6 bases). CDR1 is LGHNT and CDR2 is FRNRAP in the germline V gene. V lost 2 bases to trimming and J lost 1 base, with 8 bases between them. The CDR3 length is 14 residues. The CDR3 DNA is TGTGCTAGTGGTTTGATGGGGGGCCAAGAGACCCAGTACTTC. Residues: CASGLMGGQETQYF.

The chain is built from TRBV4-1 and TRBJ1-1; 7 bases are shared with TRBD1. The CDR3 extends over 14 amino acids. Trimming removed 2 bases from V and 7 bases from J; junction bases left unmatched: 7. Germline V gene sequence: CDR1 MGHRA, CDR2 YSYEKL. Written as DNA, the CDR3 is TGCGCCAGCAGCCAATCTACAGGGGTGGATGAAGCTTTCTTT. This codes for CASSQSTGVDEAFF.

The rearrangement links TRBV2 to TRBJ2-5; D remains ambiguous. Germline CDR1 SNHLY, CDR2 FYNNEI. The CDR3 spans 14 residues. V lost 3 bases, J lost 1 base, and 9 bases lay in between. The chain's CDR3 is CASSDARFQETQYF. The CDR3 DNA reads TGTGCCAGCAGTGATGCCCGGTTCCAAGAGACCCAGTACTTC.

The CDR3: CASSSRGPQHF. The CDR3 nucleotides are TGTGCCAGCAGTTCCAGGGGGCCCCAGCATTTT. The chain couples TRBV28 to TRBJ1-5, with a possible D match to TRBD1 (6 bases). Per the germline V gene, CDR1 is MDHEN and CDR2 is SYDVKM. CDR3 length: 11 amino acids. V lost 4 bases and J 9 bases, leaving 7 bases between the germline ends. Full variable domain (outside the CDR3, taken from reference TRBV28 and TRBJ1-5): DVKVTQSSRYLVKRTGEKVFLECVQDMDHENMFWYRQDPGLGLRLIYFSYDVKMKEKGDIPEGYSVSREKKERFSLILESASTNQTSMYLCASSSRGPQHFGDGTRLSIL.

The V and J genes are TRBV7-6 and TRBJ2-1; 11 bases are a match to TRBD1. Germline CDR1 and CDR2: SGHVS and FNYEAQ. V dropped 5 bases and J dropped 8; count of bases not matched to a gene: 8. The CDR3 is 15 residues long. The DNA of the CDR3 is TGTGCCAGCAGCCTAAGGACAGGGGGCTGGGATGAGCAGTTCTTC. Protein sequence: CASSLRTGGWDEQFF.

In its sample, this clone was seen a few times. The chain has TRBV7-4 and TRBJ2-7, with TRBD1 matching 8 bases. With V trimmed by 5 bases and J by 3 bases, 9 bases remained unmatched. CDR1 SGHVT and CDR2 SQSDAQ come from the germline V gene. This CDR3 region has 15 residues. The CDR3: CASSPRTGKVYEQYF. The CDR3 DNA reads TGTGCCAGCAGCCCACGGACAGGGAAAGTCTACGAGCAGTACTTC. The entire variable domain, with the rest obtained from reference TRBV7-4 and TRBJ2-7, is as follows: GAGVSQSPRYKVAKRGRDVALRCDSISGHVTLYWYRQTLGQGSEVLTYSQSDAQRDKSGRPSGRFSAERPERSVSTLKIQRTEQGDSAVYLCASSPRTGKVYEQYFGPGTRLTVT.

The chain uses TRBV19 and TRBJ2-1; TRBD2 agrees at 8 bases. CDR3 length: 16 amino acids. Germline V gene sequence: CDR1 LNHDA, CDR2 SQIVND (reference sequence). V gave up 3 bases and J gave up 0 bases; unmatched junction bases: 4. In DNA, the CDR3 is TGTGCCAGTAGTATTTCAGCGGGGGACTCCTACAATGAGCAGTTCTTC. Its translation is CASSISAGDSYNEQFF.

The genes are TRBV4-1 and TRBJ1-5; TRBD1 matches 9 bases. The CDR3 totals 16 residues. Germline-derived CDR1 and CDR2 are MGHRA and YSYEKL. Trimming cost V 2 bases and J 7 bases; bases outside gene matches: 9. The chain's CDR3 is CASSQFGQGLVQPQHF. The CDR3 DNA reads as TGCGCCAGCAGCCAATTTGGACAGGGGCTCGTGCAGCCCCAGCATTTT.

This clone has just a few counts. The V gene is TRBV18, the J gene TRBJ2-3; D might be TRBD1 (5 bases). Germline V gives CDR1 KGHSH, CDR2 LQKENI. V was shortened by 6 bases and J by 8 bases, with 12 bases between the two germline ends. CDR3 length: 12 amino acids. CDR3 coding DNA: TGTGCCAGCTCCCCAGGACAAGGTACGCAGTATTTT. Its protein is CASSPGQGTQYF.

This clone was found a few times. The V call is TRBV11-2, the J call TRBJ2-2; 10 bases fit TRBD1. This CDR3 spans 17 amino acids. The junction had 6 bases not matched to a gene; V was cut back by 5 bases and J by 0 bases. Germline V gene lookup returns CDR1 SGHAT and CDR2 FQNNGV. CDR3 loop: CASSLDRGFTNTGELFF. The CDR3 DNA sequence: TGTGCCAGCAGCCTGGACAGGGGGTTTACGAACACCGGGGAGCTGTTTTTT.

The chain carries TRBV7-3 and TRBJ2-6; the match to TRBD1 covers 10 bases. The junction had 5 bases not matched to a gene; V was cut back by 5 bases and J by 1 base. The germline gives CDR1 SGHTA, CDR2 FQGTGA. The CDR3 covers 17 residues. The DNA for the CDR3 is TGTGCCAGCAGCAGACAGGGGGCGCGGTCTGGGGCCAACGTCCTGACTTTC. Translating it yields CASSRQGARSGANVLTF.

This clone has more than one count but fewer than ten. CDR3 sequence reads: CASSPPDGKYEQYF. In DNA form, the CDR3 reads TGTGCCAGCTCACCACCGGACGGGAAATACGAGCAGTACTTC. V gene TRBV18 combines with J gene TRBJ2-7; D may be TRBD2 (5 bases). Trimming cost V 0 bases and J 4 bases, with 10 bases left between them. From germline, CDR1 is KGHSH and CDR2 LQKENI. The CDR3 is made up of 14 amino acids.

This chain uses TRBV28 with TRBJ2-4, with 12 bases lining up with TRBD1. This CDR3 is built from 18 residues. The trim removed 4 bases at V and 1 base at J, leaving 8 bases unmatched. In germline, CDR1 is MDHEN, CDR2 SYDVKM. As DNA, the CDR3 is TGTGCCAGCAGTTCCGGGACAGGGGGCTCCAGGGCCAAAAACATTCAGTACTTC. Amino acids: CASSSGTGGSRAKNIQYF.

The chain links TRBV27 to TRBJ1-5, with a possible D match to TRBD1 (5 bases). The CDR3 loop spans 14 amino acids. V lost 5 bases and J 8 bases, leaving 16 bases between the germline ends. Germline-derived CDR1 and CDR2 are MNHEY and SMNVEV (reference sequence). In DNA form, the CDR3 reads TGTGCCAGCAGTCCGCGGGACGGGCAGGAGCCCCAGCATTTT. Protein sequence: CASSPRDGQEPQHF.

The gene calls are TRBV7-6 and TRBJ2-7; possible D gene TRBD2, 6 bases. The CDR3 sequence is 15 residues long. Germline V gene data show CDR1 as SGHVS and CDR2 as FNYEAQ. The V end was cut by 8 bases, the J end by 0 bases, with 17 bases between. The DNA for the CDR3 is TGTGCCAGCGGTCTGGGCGGGATTAGCTCCTACGAGCAGTACTTC. Amino acids: CASGLGGISSYEQYF. Full variable domain (remainder filled in from reference TRBV7-6 and TRBJ2-7): GAGVSQSPRYKVTKRGQDVALRCDPISGHVSLYWYRQALGQGPEFLTYFNYEAQQDKSGLPNDRFSAERPEGSISTLTIQRTEQRDSAMYRCASGLGGISSYEQYFGPGTRLTVT.

This clone has only a few counts. The chain couples TRBV29-1 to TRBJ1-1, with unresolved D. Trimming cost V 5 bases and J 4 bases, with 8 bases left between them. Germline V gives CDR1 SQVTM, CDR2 ANQGSEA. The CDR3 runs to 11 residues. This CDR3 is CSVLSGTEAFF. The CDR3 DNA is TGCAGCGTTTTGTCAGGCACTGAAGCTTTCTTT.

The chain employs TRBV6-1 and TRBJ1-1; the D gene is possibly TRBD1 (6 bases). The V end lost 7 bases, the J end lost 1 base, and 10 bases lay between the germline ends. From germline, CDR1 is MNHNS and CDR2 SASEGT. This CDR3 region has 13 residues. This chain's CDR3 is CASTGQRNTEAFF. The CDR3 bases are TGTGCCAGCACCGGACAGCGGAACACTGAAGCTTTCTTT.

This chain uses TRBV5-1 with TRBJ2-3; D might be TRBD2 (5 bases). The CDR3 runs 14 residues. Per germline, CDR1 SGHRS and CDR2 YFSETQ. V lost 0 bases and J lost 4, with 9 bases in between. The CDR3 protein is CASSLVVASDTQYF. For the CDR3, the DNA is TGCGCCAGCAGCTTGGTAGTAGCGTCAGATACGCAGTATTTT.

This clone was detected many times. The chain has TRBV29-1 and TRBJ2-7; D is possibly TRBD2 (5 bases). Germline values: CDR1 SQVTM, CDR2 ANQGSEA. The CDR3 runs 10 residues. V lost 8 bases and J 4 bases, leaving 9 bases between the germline ends. CDR3 protein: CSIWEYEQYF. In nucleotides, the CDR3 is TGCAGCATATGGGAGTACGAGCAGTACTTC.

The V and J genes are TRBV5-4 and TRBJ1-1; D not resolved. The V and J ends lost 2 bases and 1 base respectively, with 3 bases between them. Germline lookup yields CDR1 SGHNT and CDR2 YYREEE (reference sequence). The CDR3 spans 12 residues. The DNA for the CDR3 is TGTGCCAGCAGCTTCTCGAACACTGAAGCTTTCTTT. Amino acid sequence: CASSFSNTEAFF.

The chain uses TRBV27 and TRBJ2-5; 12 bases align to TRBD2. The CDR3 totals 15 residues. V lost 4 bases and J lost 4; bases outside the gene matches: 4. Germline CDR1 is MNHEY and CDR2 is SMNVEV (reference sequence). CDR3 sequence: CASSSTSGRPETQYF. CDR3 in DNA: TGTGCCAGCAGTTCTACTAGCGGGAGGCCAGAGACCCAGTACTTC.